The entry that follows covers one T cell receptor beta chain sequence. Its cognate antigen is unknown. The immunoSEQ assay was version 4, run in survey mode. Profiled with immunoSEQ multiplex PCR; TCRdb holds only in-frame clones, not every one. The data contain under 40,000 clones, 82% of them seen just once; the ten biggest clones take up nearly 6.5%. The data derive from a study of persistence of HIV-infected CD4 T cells. Germline CDR1 is SGHTA and CDR2 is FQGNSA. The CDR3 runs 17 residues. V shed 5 bases and J 7 bases; nucleotides not matched to a gene: 16. Lysates of CMV-infected fibroblasts at around 10 ug/mL stimulated these cells. CD40L/CD69 double-negative CD45RO-high memory CD4+ T cells were collected.

This chain connects TRBV7-2 to TRBJ1-2; 10 bases line up with TRBD1. This clonotype was sampled from an adult woman with HIV who was CMV-seropositive. The sample was CD4+ T cells sorted from PBMCs after roughly 20-hour stimulation, taken from a patient who received antiretroviral therapy. CDR3 coding DNA: TGTGCCAGCAGCCCCTTACCCCCAAGACAGGGGGCTGGTGGCTACACCTTC. Translating gives CASSPLPPRQGAGGYTF.